This T cell receptor beta chain was profiled in a study of neoadjuvant anti-PD-1 for oral cavity cancer (dated by TCRdb to the early 2020s). Concerning the study at large: Patients mostly received three to four biweekly doses of nivolumab at 3 mg/kg before curative-intent surgical resection. Patients without progression received a fourth nivolumab dose around day 43 and underwent definitive surgical resection on days 50-56. A roughly 35% response rate was observed in the parent correlative cohort, in which around 12 patients were included. Under RECIST 1.1, a patient counted as a responder if showing complete response, partial response or stable disease, and as a non-responder if showing progression. General study outcomes and caveats: Higher pretreatment blood Treg/Th17 ratios correlated with both higher pretreatment blood TCRbeta clonality and lower post-treatment tumor TCRbeta clonality. The TCR analyses had only three patients in each response group, and the authors called for validation in larger cohorts. After neoadjuvant nivolumab, non-responders showed significantly higher T cell clonality (Gini index) in PBMCs than responders did.

For deep sequencing, each PBMC sample was run in six replicates, with libraries mostly built from 400 to 550 ng of input genomic DNA. TCRbeta libraries were prepared with the immunoSEQ hsTCRbeta kit according to the manufacturer's instructions. An Illumina NovaSeq 6000 S4 flow cell was used to sequence the final libraries, which had first been combined to 3 nM. In the source study's methods: Raw data preprocessing and quality control were performed with the immunoSEQ Analyzer. The analysis was restricted to productive rearrangements, with each unique CDR3 amino acid sequence defining a clonotype. Repertoire clonality was estimated as the Gini-Simpson index, computed with the R package tcR. Gini indices were compared with Student's t test, and associations with tumor size change were assessed by Pearson correlation. TCRdb retrieved this table from immuneACCESS and kept in-frame rearrangements only. Not all clones are present; in checked studies, unresolved V genes account for under half, and no reason is known for the remainder. V, J and clone size are those of that table, while D and trimming were read from the DNA. For this sample the table gives thousands of clones, of which 70% were detected only once. Around 2.8% of the sample belongs to the ten largest clones.

This specimen's time point label, interpreted: after neoadjuvant nivolumab, at surgical resection. Patients were newly diagnosed with stage II-IVA oral cavity squamous cell carcinoma and had received no prior systemic or radiation treatment. Everyone in the cohort had locally advanced, HPV-negative oral cavity squamous cell carcinoma. Peripheral blood mononuclear cells were analyzed directly and were not maintained or expanded in culture. Samples were obtained from a longitudinal correlative study of a single-arm phase II trial of neoadjuvant nivolumab in oral cavity squamous cell carcinoma. Subject-matched pre- and post-treatment PBMCs and tumors from three responders and three non-responders underwent genomic DNA-based TCRbeta sequencing. Peripheral blood mononuclear cells were drawn once before nivolumab treatment and a second time after treatment, when surgery took place. Genomic DNA was isolated from PBMCs using the Maxwell RSC DNA from Cells kit.

On this clone: Its antigen is still unknown. One base away there is no much larger clone; base qualities are not given.

Its CDR3 holds 14 amino acids, cysteine through phenylalanine. Of all the DNA, just the CDR3 is kept, 42 bases in frame from base 1. Sequences SNHLY (CDR1) and FYNNEI (CDR2) are obtained from the germline V gene. Deletion took 4 bases off V and 1 base off J, with a span of 8 bases between the germline ends. This clonotype originated in a person aged 40-85 years with oral cavity squamous cell carcinoma. The rearranged chain carries TRBV2 and TRBJ1-5, and possibly TRBD1, on 5 matching bases. The source was PBMCs, collected after nivolumab (anti-PD-1) treatment. This receptor carries the CDR3 CASSGQGSNQPQHF. The nucleotides read TGTGCCAGCAGTGGGCAGGGAAGCAATCAGCCCCAGCATTTT.